This T cell receptor (beta chain) was captured in a study of cytomegalovirus exposure and HLA in healthy donors. PCR involved 60 Vbeta and 13 Jbeta primers. Measured with immunoSEQ multiplex PCR; TCRdb has only the in-frame clones, and not every one. This table has about 170,000 clones, around 80% appearing once. The V and J ends lost 4 bases and 6 bases, in that order; junction bases with no gene match: 7. CDR1 and CDR2 (germline): SGHRS, YFSETQ. This CDR3 comprises 13 residues. Sequenced material: PBMCs. The chain combines TRBV5-1 with TRBJ2-7, with 7 bases identical to TRBD1. The origin of this receptor is a woman in her forties or fifties in good health and CMV-seronegative. As DNA, the CDR3 is TGCGCCAGCAGCCCAGGGACAGAGGCCGAGCAGTACTTC. It yields the protein CASSPGTEAEQYF.